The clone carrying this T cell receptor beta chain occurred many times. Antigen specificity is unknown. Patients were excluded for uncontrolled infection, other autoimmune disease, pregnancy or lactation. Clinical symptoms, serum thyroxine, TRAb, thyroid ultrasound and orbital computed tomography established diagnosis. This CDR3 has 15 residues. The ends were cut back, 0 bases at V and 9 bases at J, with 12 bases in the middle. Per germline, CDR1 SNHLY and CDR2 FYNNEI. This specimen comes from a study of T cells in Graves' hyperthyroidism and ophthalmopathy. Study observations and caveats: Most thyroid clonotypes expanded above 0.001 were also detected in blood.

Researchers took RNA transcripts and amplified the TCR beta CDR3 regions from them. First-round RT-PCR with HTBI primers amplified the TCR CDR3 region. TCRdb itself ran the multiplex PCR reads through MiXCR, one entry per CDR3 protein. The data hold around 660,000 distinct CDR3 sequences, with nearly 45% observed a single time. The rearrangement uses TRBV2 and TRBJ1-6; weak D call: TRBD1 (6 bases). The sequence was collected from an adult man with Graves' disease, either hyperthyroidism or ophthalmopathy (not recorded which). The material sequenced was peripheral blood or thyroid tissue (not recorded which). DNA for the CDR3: TGTGCCAGCAGTGAAGCCGGGCAGGGGAGTTCACCCCTCCACTTT. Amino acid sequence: CASSEAGQGSSPLHF. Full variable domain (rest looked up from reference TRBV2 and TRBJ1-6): EPEVTQTPSHQVTQMGQEVILRCVPISNHLYFYWYRQILGQKVEFLVSFYNNEISEKSEIFDDQFSVERPDGSNFTLKIRSTKLEDSAMYFCASSEAGQGSSPLHFGNGTRLTVT.